The next 3 T cell receptor beta chains were all read from a single sample in a study of blood T cell repertoires in COVID-19. Only in-frame clones appear in the TCRdb table, and some are missing; sequencing was by immunoSEQ multiplex PCR. The data contain 35,000 to 50,000 clones, 70% to 85% of them seen just once; the ten biggest clones take up over 9%. What was sequenced was peripheral blood. The receptors shown here come from a human donor in a cohort sampled during active COVID-19.

The rearrangement links TRBV5-6 to TRBJ1-5, with 9 positions matching TRBD1. Per germline, CDR1 SGHDT and CDR2 YYEEEE. V lost 4 bases, J lost 7 bases, and 9 bases stayed unmatched. This CDR3 region has 15 residues. DNA for the CDR3: TGTGCCAGCAGCACATTCACAGGGGGCGGGCAGCCCCAGCATTTT. Protein sequence: CASSTFTGGGQPQHF.

This clone appeared a single time. J is TRBJ2-2 and V is TRBV14; no reliable D call. This CDR3 has 19 residues. Trimming pared 1 base from V and 0 bases from J, leaving 18 bases between. CDR1 is SGHDN, CDR2 FVKESK, per germline. The CDR3 reads CASSQVGVRLFANTGELFF. In DNA form, the CDR3 reads TGTGCCAGCAGCCAAGTAGGCGTCAGACTTTTCGCGAACACCGGGGAGCTGTTTTTT.

The chain recombines TRBV4-1 with TRBJ2-3; TRBD2 aligns across 9 bases. Germline CDR1 and CDR2: MGHRA and YSYEKL. The CDR3 is 19 residues long. Trimming cost V 0 bases and J 0 bases; bases outside gene matches: 10. The CDR3 DNA reads TGCGCCAGCAGCCAAGATCGGGGTAGCGGGGGAACAAGCACAGATACGCAGTATTTT. Translation: CASSQDRGSGGTSTDTQYF.